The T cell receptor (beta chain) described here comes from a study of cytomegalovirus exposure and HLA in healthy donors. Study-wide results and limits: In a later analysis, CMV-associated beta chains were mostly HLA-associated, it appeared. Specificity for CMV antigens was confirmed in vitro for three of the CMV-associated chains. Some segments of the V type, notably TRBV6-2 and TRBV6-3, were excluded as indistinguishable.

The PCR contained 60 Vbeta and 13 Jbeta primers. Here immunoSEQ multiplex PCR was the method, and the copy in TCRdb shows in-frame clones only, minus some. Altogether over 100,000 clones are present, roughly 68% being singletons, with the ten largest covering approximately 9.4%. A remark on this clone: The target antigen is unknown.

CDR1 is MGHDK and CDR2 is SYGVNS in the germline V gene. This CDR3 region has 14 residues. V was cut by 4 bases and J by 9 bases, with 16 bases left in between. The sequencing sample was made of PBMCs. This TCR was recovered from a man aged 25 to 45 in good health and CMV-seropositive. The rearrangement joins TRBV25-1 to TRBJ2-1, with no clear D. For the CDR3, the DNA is TGTGCCAGCAGTGCCCCGGTCGCGAACGGTGAGCAGTTCTTC. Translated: CASSAPVANGEQFF.